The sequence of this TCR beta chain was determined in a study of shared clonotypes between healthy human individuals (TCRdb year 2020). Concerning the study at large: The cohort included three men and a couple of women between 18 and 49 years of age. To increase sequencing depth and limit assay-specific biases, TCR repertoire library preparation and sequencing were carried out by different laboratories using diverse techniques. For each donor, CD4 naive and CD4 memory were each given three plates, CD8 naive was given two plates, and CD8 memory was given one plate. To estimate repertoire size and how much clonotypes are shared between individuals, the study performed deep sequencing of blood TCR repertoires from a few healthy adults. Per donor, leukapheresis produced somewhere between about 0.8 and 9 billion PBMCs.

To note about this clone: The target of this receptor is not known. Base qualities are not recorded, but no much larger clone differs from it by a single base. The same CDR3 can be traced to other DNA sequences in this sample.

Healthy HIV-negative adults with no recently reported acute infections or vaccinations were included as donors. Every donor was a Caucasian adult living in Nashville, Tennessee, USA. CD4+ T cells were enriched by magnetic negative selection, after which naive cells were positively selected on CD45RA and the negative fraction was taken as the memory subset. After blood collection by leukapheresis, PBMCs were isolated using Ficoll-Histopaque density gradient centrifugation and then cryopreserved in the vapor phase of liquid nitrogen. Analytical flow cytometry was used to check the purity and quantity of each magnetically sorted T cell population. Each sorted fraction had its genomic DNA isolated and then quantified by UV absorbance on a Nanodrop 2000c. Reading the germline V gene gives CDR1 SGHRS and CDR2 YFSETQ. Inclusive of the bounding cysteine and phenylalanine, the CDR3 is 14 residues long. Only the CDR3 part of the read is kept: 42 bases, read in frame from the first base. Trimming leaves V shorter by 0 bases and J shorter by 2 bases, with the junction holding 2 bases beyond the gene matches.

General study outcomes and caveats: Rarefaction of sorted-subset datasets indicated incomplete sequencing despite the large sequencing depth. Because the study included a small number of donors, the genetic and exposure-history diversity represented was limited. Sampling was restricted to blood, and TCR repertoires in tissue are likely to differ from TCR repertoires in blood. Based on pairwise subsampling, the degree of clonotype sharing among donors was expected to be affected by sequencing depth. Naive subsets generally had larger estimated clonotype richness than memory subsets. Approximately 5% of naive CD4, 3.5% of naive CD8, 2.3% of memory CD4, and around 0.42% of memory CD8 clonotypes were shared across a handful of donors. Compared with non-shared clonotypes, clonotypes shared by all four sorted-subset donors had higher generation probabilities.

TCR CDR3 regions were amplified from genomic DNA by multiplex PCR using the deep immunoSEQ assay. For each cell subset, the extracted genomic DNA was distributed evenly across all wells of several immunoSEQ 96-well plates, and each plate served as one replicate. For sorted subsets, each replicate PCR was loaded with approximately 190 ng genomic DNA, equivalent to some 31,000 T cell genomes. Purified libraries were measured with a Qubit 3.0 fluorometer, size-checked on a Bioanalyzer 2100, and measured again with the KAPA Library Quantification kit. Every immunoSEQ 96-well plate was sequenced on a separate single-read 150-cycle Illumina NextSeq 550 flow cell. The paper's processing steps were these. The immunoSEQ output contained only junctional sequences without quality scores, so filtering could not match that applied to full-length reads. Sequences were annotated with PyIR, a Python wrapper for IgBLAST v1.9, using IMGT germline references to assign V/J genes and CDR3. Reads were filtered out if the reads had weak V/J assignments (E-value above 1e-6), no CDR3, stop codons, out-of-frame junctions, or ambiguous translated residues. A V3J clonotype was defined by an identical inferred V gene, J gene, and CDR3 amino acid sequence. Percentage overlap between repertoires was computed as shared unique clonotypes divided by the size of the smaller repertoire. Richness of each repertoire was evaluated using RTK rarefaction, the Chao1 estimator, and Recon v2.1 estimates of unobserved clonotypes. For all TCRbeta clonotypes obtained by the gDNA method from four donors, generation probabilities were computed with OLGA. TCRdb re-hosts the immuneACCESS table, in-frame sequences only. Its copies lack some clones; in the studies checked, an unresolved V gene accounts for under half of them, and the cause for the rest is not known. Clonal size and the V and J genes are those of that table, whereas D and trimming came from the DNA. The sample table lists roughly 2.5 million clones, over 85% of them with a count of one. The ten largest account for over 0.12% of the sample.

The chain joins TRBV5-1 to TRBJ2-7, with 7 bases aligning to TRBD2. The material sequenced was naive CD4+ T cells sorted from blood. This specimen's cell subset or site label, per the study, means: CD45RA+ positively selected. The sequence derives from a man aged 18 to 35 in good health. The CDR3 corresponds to CASSLERGAYEQYF. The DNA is TGCGCCAGCAGCTTGGAACGGGGGGCCTACGAGCAGTACTTC.